This is a list of T cell receptor beta chains from one sample in a study of CD8+ T cells in alopecia areata. TCRdb's copy holds only in-frame clones and misses some; the assay was immunoSEQ multiplex PCR. The sample contains 150,000 to 250,000 clones, about 60% of which appear only once. Source: CD4+ T cells sorted from blood, taken at week 4, from a patient treated with tofacitinib. Source of these receptors: a human donor with alopecia areata. CDR3s include the opening cysteine and the closing phenylalanine or tryptophan. A D gene is named only where the DNA matches it firmly. Only part of the rows carry a size: once, few, many, or a class if the clone is expanded.

j_gene,v_gene,abundance,len,d_gene,CDR3nt,CDR3aa
TRBJ2-7,TRBV29-1,-,20,-,TGCAGCGTGACTAAGTGGGTTGGGGGAGCATTGGTTGACGATATTTACGAGCAGTACTTC,CSVTKWVGGALVDDIYEQYF
TRBJ1-5,TRBV6-5,few,13,-,TGTGCCAGCAGTTACTATTCCAATCAGCCCCAGCATTTT,CASSYYSNQPQHF
TRBJ2-7,TRBV29-1,few,12,-,TGCAGCGTTCGGAAGGCGGCCTACGAGCAGTACTTC,CSVRKAAYEQYF
TRBJ1-5,TRBV29-1,few,12,-,TGCAGCGTTGGGGGTGTTGATCAGCCCCAGCATTTT,CSVGGVDQPQHF
TRBJ2-7,TRBV29-1,-,15,TRBD2,TGCAGCGTGACCTCGGTACTAGCGGGGTCGTACGAGCAGTACTTC,CSVTSVLAGSYEQYF
TRBJ2-1,TRBV30,once,13,-,TGTGCCTGGAGTGTAGGCAGAAACAATGAGCAGTTCTTC,CAWSVGRNNEQFF
TRBJ1-1,TRBV20-1,-,11,-,TGCAGTGCTAGAGATCGGGCTGAAGCTTTCTTT,CSARDRAEAFF
TRBJ1-4,TRBV29-1,-,13,-,TGCAGCGCAAACCGTGCAACTAATGAAAAACTGTTTTTT,CSANRATNEKLFF
TRBJ2-1,TRBV29-1,-,13,-,TGCAGCGTTTTAATAGACCGATGGGGTGAGCAGTTCTTC,CSVLIDRWGEQFF
TRBJ2-7,TRBV27,-,15,-,TGTGCCAGCAGCCCAGTGGAATTAGCGCCCTACGAGCAGTACTTC,CASSPVELAPYEQYF
TRBJ2-1,TRBV15,few,16,-,TGTGCCACCAGCAGGGAGCAGAACCGGGGCCTGAATGAGCAGTTCTTC,CATSREQNRGLNEQFF
TRBJ2-3,TRBV29-1,-,11,-,TGCAGCGTTGCCCTCCTAGATACGCAGTATTTT,CSVALLDTQYF
TRBJ2-5,TRBV6-5,-,15,-,TGTGCCAGCAGGATCACGCTGGGTGCCCAAGAGACCCAGTACTTC,CASRITLGAQETQYF
TRBJ2-5,TRBV28,-,13,-,TGTGCCAGCAGTGTGGGCGCCAAAGAGACCCAGTACTTC,CASSVGAKETQYF
TRBJ2-1,TRBV7-8,few,16,-,TGTGCCAGCAGCAAAAACAGGGGGGGGTCTTACAATGAGCAGTTCTTC,CASSKNRGGSYNEQFF
TRBJ2-1,TRBV6-5,few,12,-,TGTGCCAGCAGTTCCTTCGGACGTGAGCAGTTCTTC,CASSSFGREQFF
TRBJ2-1,TRBV28,-,10,-,TGTGCCAGCAGTTTGAATGAGCAGTTCTTC,CASSLNEQFF
TRBJ2-2,TRBV29-1,few,14,TRBD2,TGCAGCGTCGACGGGGGGACGAACACCGGGGAGCTGTTTTTT,CSVDGGTNTGELFF
TRBJ2-1,TRBV5-1,-,14,-,TGCGCCAGCAGCCTGGAAACACTCTACAATGAGCAGTTCTTC,CASSLETLYNEQFF
TRBJ1-1,TRBV29-1,-,12,-,TGCAGCGTCCGATTGGCTGACACTGAAGCTTTCTTT,CSVRLADTEAFF
TRBJ2-1,TRBV7-2,few,14,-,TGTGCCAGCAGCTTAGTTTGGACGCGCAATGAGCAGTTCTTC,CASSLVWTRNEQFF
TRBJ1-4,TRBV30,-,15,TRBD1,TGTGCCTGGAGATGGGGTGGGGGACAGAGGGAAAAACTGTTTTTT,CAWRWGGGQREKLFF
TRBJ1-5,TRBV30,-,13,-,TGTGCCTGGACGAAGGGAAGAGGTCAGCCCCAGCATTTT,CAWTKGRGQPQHF
TRBJ2-1,TRBV7-2,few,16,TRBD2,TGTGCCAGCAGTCCTAAGACTAGCTGGTCCTACAATGAGCAGTTCTTC,CASSPKTSWSYNEQFF
TRBJ2-7,TRBV7-2,-,16,TRBD1,TGTGCCAGCAGTAGTATCCCCGGGACAGGGGGGGGCGAGCAGTACTTC,CASSSIPGTGGGEQYF
TRBJ2-1,TRBV4-1,once,17,TRBD1,TGCGCCAGCAGCCAACTTGGGACAGCATATGCCTACAATGAGCAGTTCTTC,CASSQLGTAYAYNEQFF
TRBJ1-2,TRBV30,-,12,-,TGTGCCTGGAGTCCGACCAACTATGGCTACACCTTC,CAWSPTNYGYTF
TRBJ2-7,TRBV5-1,-,13,-,TGCGCCAGCAGCTTGCGAGGTACCTACGAGCAGTACTTC,CASSLRGTYEQYF
TRBJ1-1,TRBV5-1,-,15,-,TGCGCCAGCAGCCCCATAGGGGATGGTGGGACTGAAGCTTTCTTT,CASSPIGDGGTEAFF
TRBJ1-5,TRBV30,-,16,TRBD1,TGTGCCTGGAGTAGGACGACAGGGAGTGGCAATCAGCCCCAGCATTTT,CAWSRTTGSGNQPQHF
TRBJ1-2,TRBV4-2,-,14,-,TGTGCCAGCAGCCAAGAGGAGGGTAGAGGTGGCTACACCTTC,CASSQEEGRGGYTF